By share, the clone carrying this T cell receptor (gamma chain) ranks as large. The data are from a study of gamma-delta T cells after stem cell transplantation. TCRdb redid clone calling on the RT-PCR reads using CATT. This sample carries over 950 gamma-chain clones, roughly 15% of them seen once, and the ten largest clones take around a tenth. CDR1 EGSTGY and CDR2 YDSYTSSV come from the germline V gene. This CDR3 has 14 residues. Trimming cost V 2 bases and J 5 bases; bases outside gene matches: 9. This sequence joins TRGV4 and TRGJ1 or TRGJ2. This TCR was sampled from a human donor. It is not recorded whose cells these are; they may come from a transplant donor. The sequencing sample was made of gamma-delta T cells. CDR3 region: CATWDAEGDYKKLF. For the CDR3, the DNA is TGTGCCACCTGGGATGCGGAAGGAGATTATAAGAAACTCTTT.